A single sample gave rise to the 4 T cell receptor beta chains below, sequenced in a study of shared clonotypes between healthy human individuals. TCRdb keeps only in-frame clones here, not all; method: immunoSEQ multiplex PCR. The sample yields approximately 1,000,000 clones, about 84% seen once. Sequencing was performed on memory CD4+ T cells from PBMCs. Subset in this sample: CD45RA-negative fraction. The receptor set was obtained from a man aged 18 to 30 in good health. Some clones in this sample may be carry-over from other donors' samples.

The gene calls are TRBV5-1 and TRBJ2-2, with 8 bases lining up with TRBD1. Unmatched junction bases numbered 1, after V lost 0 bases and J lost 3 bases. The CDR3 has 15 amino acids. Germline V CDR1 and CDR2: SGHRS, YFSETQ. The CDR3 nucleotides are TGCGCCAGCAGCTTGGACAGGGGGTACACCGGGGAGCTGTTTTTT. It yields the protein CASSLDRGYTGELFF.

This clone appeared a few times. The genes are TRBV28 and TRBJ1-2; D is unresolved. Trimming cost V 4 bases and J 2 bases, with 11 bases left between them. Germline assignment: CDR1 MDHEN and CDR2 SYDVKM. The CDR3 is made up of 14 amino acids. CDR3 region: CASSSPYANYGYTF. CDR3 sequence (DNA): TGTGCCAGCAGTTCCCCGTATGCAAACTATGGCTACACCTTC.

This sequence joins TRBV6-1 and TRBJ2-1; tentatively, D is TRBD1 or TRBD2 (5 bases each). The CDR3 has 15 amino acids. Germline V CDR1 and CDR2: MNHNS, SASEGT. V lost 5 bases and J lost 0, with 11 bases in between. This chain's CDR3 is CASSSWGSSYNEQFF. CDR3 coding DNA: TGTGCCAGCAGTTCTTGGGGGAGCTCCTACAATGAGCAGTTCTTC.

The rearrangement links TRBV5-4 to TRBJ2-1; maybe TRBD2 (5 bases). CDR1 SGHNT and CDR2 YYREEE come from the germline V gene (reference sequence). V was clipped by 4 bases and J by 0 bases, with 14 bases between them. This CDR3 comprises 16 residues. The CDR3 loop reads CASSQDSALSYNEQFF. In DNA form, the CDR3 reads TGTGCCAGCAGCCAGGACTCGGCCCTCTCCTACAATGAGCAGTTCTTC. The whole variable domain, remainder taken from reference TRBV5-4 and TRBJ2-1, is ETGVTQSPTHLIKTRGQQVTLRCSSQSGHNTVSWYQQALGQGPQFIFQYYREEENGRGNFPPRFSGLQFPNYSSELNVNALELDDSALYLCASSQDSALSYNEQFFGPGTRLTVL.